Presented here are 23 T cell receptor beta chains from one specimen sequenced in a study of siplizumab effects on memory and regulatory T cells. Measured with immunoSEQ multiplex PCR; TCRdb has only the in-frame clones, and not every one. The sample has around 120,000 clones, about 95% seen once. Sequencing input: non-Treg CD4+ T cells sorted from blood. The receptors originated from a human donor in good health.

The rearrangement links TRBV5-6 to TRBJ1-5, with TRBD1 identical over 7 bases. Germline V gives CDR1 SGHDT, CDR2 YYEEEE. With 0 bases clipped from V and 5 bases from J, the junction kept 2 bases outside the gene matches. CDR3 length: 14 amino acids. The CDR3 DNA is TGTGCCAGCAGCTTGGGGGACAGAGATCAGCCCCAGCATTTT. This codes for CASSLGDRDQPQHF. Drawing the rest from reference TRBV5-6 and TRBJ1-5, the complete variable domain is DAGVTQSPTHLIKTRGQQVTLRCSPKSGHDTVSWYQQALGQGPQFIFQYYEEEERQRGNFPDRFSGHQFPNYSSELNVNALLLGDSALYLCASSLGDRDQPQHFGDGTRLSIL.

This rearrangement joins TRBV5-1 to TRBJ2-7, with 8 bases fitting TRBD2. V gave up 0 bases and J gave up 2 bases; unmatched junction bases: 1. The CDR3 is 14 amino acids. In germline, CDR1 is SGHRS, CDR2 YFSETQ. The DNA for the CDR3 is TGCGCCAGCAGCTTGGGACTAGCGACCTACGAGCAGTACTTC. Its translation: CASSLGLATYEQYF.

This rearrangement joins TRBV6-1 to TRBJ2-7, with D uncertain. From germline, CDR1 is MNHNS and CDR2 SASEGT. The CDR3 consists of 13 residues. V was trimmed by 1 base and J by 2 bases, leaving 6 bases between them. The CDR3 reads CASSEDNPYEQYF. CDR3 in DNA: TGTGCCAGCAGTGAAGACAACCCCTACGAGCAGTACTTC.

V and J are TRBV7-2 and TRBJ2-7; D not resolved. CDR3 size: 14 residues. Trimming shortened V by 3 bases and J by 0 bases, and 9 bases separated the two germline ends. Germline assignment: CDR1 SGHTA and CDR2 FQGNSA. The CDR3 is CASSFQDGSYEQYF. The DNA of the CDR3 is TGTGCCAGCAGCTTTCAGGATGGCTCCTACGAGCAGTACTTC.

The chain couples TRBV6-1 to TRBJ2-7, with TRBD2 matching 7 bases. The CDR3 length is 12 residues. V was pared by 6 bases and J by 2 bases, with 1 base of the junction left unmatched. The germline V gene encodes CDR1 MNHNS and CDR2 SASEGT. In DNA form, the CDR3 reads TGTGCCAGCAGCCTAGCGGCCTACGAGCAGTACTTC. It specifies CASSLAAYEQYF.

The gene calls are TRBV12-2 and TRBJ1-1; the table's D call, TRBD1, has no DNA check behind it. TRBV12-2 is designated a pseudogene. There are 17 residues in the CDR3. The CDR3 nucleotides are TGTGCAAGTCGCTTAGAATGTCAGGGGGCAGGGAACACTGAAGCTTTCTTT. Translation gives CASRLECQGAGNTEAFF.

In regard to this clone: Mismatch with germline at one junction end may stem from a read error. This rearrangement joins TRBV6-4 to TRBJ2-3, with 9 nucleotides matching TRBD1. The CDR3 runs 14 residues. CDR1 MRHNA and CDR2 SNTAGT come from the germline V gene. CDR3 nucleotide sequence: TGTGCCAGCAAATTTGGACAGGGGTCAGATGCGCAGTATTTT. Residues: CASKFGQGSDAQYF.

V is TRBV4-1 and J is TRBJ1-6; 9 positions agree with TRBD1. Per the germline V gene, CDR1 is MGHRA and CDR2 is YSYEKL. V lost 0 bases to trimming and J lost 7 bases; unmatched junction nucleotides: 10. The CDR3 is 18 amino acids. The CDR3 sequence: CASSQEGEQGATNSPLHF. CDR3 DNA: TGCGCCAGCAGCCAAGAGGGAGAACAGGGGGCCACGAATTCACCCCTCCACTTT.

V usage is TRBV15 and J usage is TRBJ2-5, with D possibly being TRBD1 (5 bases). The DNA end is a closer match to TRBJ2-7, so the J assignment may be wrong. The CDR3 contains 14 residues. Germline assignment: CDR1 LNHNV and CDR2 YYDKDF (reference sequence). The CDR3 coding sequence is TGTGCCACCAGCAGGCAGGGTATTTCGTACGAGCAGTACTTC. Protein sequence: CATSRQGISYEQYF.

The chain is built from TRBV7-9 and TRBJ1-1; TRBD1 matches at 7 bases. The germline gives CDR1 SEHNR, CDR2 FQNEAQ (reference sequence). J gave up 1 base and V 5 bases, and 13 bases lay outside the gene matches. The CDR3 is 17 residues long. Here the CDR3 reads CASSPRTVRGQNTEAFF. The CDR3 DNA reads as TGTGCCAGCAGCCCCAGGACGGTAAGGGGGCAGAACACTGAAGCTTTCTTT.

There are a few counts of this clone. The chain carries TRBV14 and TRBJ1-3, with D unresolved. This CDR3 contains 16 residues. Germline V gene sequence: CDR1 SGHDN, CDR2 FVKESK. V lost 2 bases, J lost 6 bases, and 17 bases lay in between. The CDR3 coding sequence is TGTGCCAGCAGCCAACAAAAGGTTTACGAGGCAAACACCATATATTTT. Amino acid sequence: CASSQQKVYEANTIYF. The whole variable domain, filled in from reference TRBV14 and TRBJ1-3, reads EAGVTQFPSHSVIEKGQTVTLRCDPISGHDNLYWYRRVMGKEIKFLLHFVKESKQDESGMPNNRFLAERTGGTYSTLKVQPAELEDSGVYFCASSQQKVYEANTIYFGEGSWLTVV.

This chain uses TRBV27 with TRBJ1-4; D is unclear. Germline-derived CDR1 and CDR2 are MNHEY and SMNVEV (reference sequence). With 5 bases removed from V and 8 bases from J, the gap between germline ends came to 12 bases. The CDR3 extends over 13 amino acids. CDR3 sequence reads: CASSPLGREKLFF. CDR3 coding DNA: TGTGCCAGCAGTCCCCTGGGCAGGGAAAAACTGTTTTTT. Supplemented by reference TRBV27 and TRBJ1-4, the full variable domain reads EAQVTQNPRYLITVTGKKLTVTCSQNMNHEYMSWYRQDPGLGLRQIYYSMNVEVTDKGDVPEGYKVSRKEKRNFPLILESPSPNQTSLYFCASSPLGREKLFFGSGTQLSVL.

The V gene is TRBV6-5, the J gene TRBJ1-1, with D possibly matching TRBD1 (6 bases). Per the germline V gene, CDR1 is MNHEY and CDR2 is SVGAGI. The CDR3 contains 14 residues. V lost 5 bases to trimming and J lost 7 bases, with 17 bases between them. CDR3 in DNA: TGTGCCAGCAGTCAAACGGGACACGACGGTGAAGCTTTCTTT. Protein: CASSQTGHDGEAFF.

The J gene is TRBJ2-5, the V gene TRBV4-1; possible D gene TRBD1, 6 bases. Looked up from germline, CDR1 is MGHRA and CDR2 is YSYEKL. V lost 4 bases and J 5 bases, leaving 14 bases between the germline ends. The length of the CDR3 is 14 residues. CDR3 protein: CASSRLQGSETQYF. The CDR3 nucleotides are TGCGCCAGCAGCCGATTGCAGGGGTCGGAGACCCAGTACTTC.

The chain links TRBV4-1 to TRBJ1-1; possibly TRBD1 for D (5 bases). The germline gives CDR1 MGHRA, CDR2 YSYEKL. This CDR3 has 14 residues. V lost 3 bases and J lost 4, with 12 bases in between. As DNA, the CDR3 is TGCGCCAGCAGCCATTGGGGGTTGGGCACTGAAGCTTTCTTT. It specifies CASSHWGLGTEAFF.

This clone was recorded only once. The chain links TRBV12-2 to TRBJ2-7; the table's D call, TRBD2, was not checked against the DNA. TRBV12-2 is a documented pseudogene. The CDR3 runs 14 residues. The CDR3 nucleotides are TGTGCAAGTCGCTGGGGACTAGGGATGTACGAGCAGTACTTC. As protein: CASRWGLGMYEQYF.

CDR3 nucleotide sequence: TGTGCCATGGGACACAACACCGGGGAGCTGTTTTTT. Protein: CAMGHNTGELFF. The J gene is TRBJ2-2, the V gene TRBV10-3; tentatively, D is TRBD1 (6 bases). Germline-derived CDR1 and CDR2 are ENHRY and SYGVKD. This CDR3 is built from 12 residues. V was clipped by 9 bases and J by 2 bases, with 7 bases between them.

The V gene is TRBV5-1, the J gene TRBJ2-4; unclear D gene. CDR1 is SGHRS and CDR2 is YFSETQ in the germline V gene. The CDR3 is made up of 14 amino acids. Trimming cost V 5 bases and J 0 bases, with 9 bases left between them. CDR3 in amino acids: CASSNRLAKNIQYF. The CDR3 region has the DNA TGCGCCAGCAGTAACAGACTAGCCAAAAACATTCAGTACTTC.

This chain uses TRBV10-3 with TRBJ1-1; 7 nucleotides agree with TRBD1. The germline V gene has CDR1 ENHRY and CDR2 SYGVKD. V was pared by 8 bases and J by 1 base, with 10 bases of the junction left unmatched. This CDR3 region has 15 residues. In DNA form, the CDR3 reads TGTGCCATCCTCAGACAGGGAGGGGGGAACACTGAAGCTTTCTTT. Its protein is CAILRQGGGNTEAFF.

The chain combines TRBV5-6 with TRBJ1-1; possibly TRBD1 for D (5 bases). The germline CDR1 and CDR2 sequences are SGHDT and YYEEEE. Trimming took off 4 bases at V and 3 bases at J, with 13 bases between the two ends. This CDR3 is 14 amino acids long. This chain's CDR3 is CASSKRGGYTEAFF. The CDR3 DNA sequence: TGTGCCAGCAGCAAGAGGGGAGGGTACACTGAAGCTTTCTTT.

V usage is TRBV5-1 and J usage is TRBJ1-2; 7 nucleotides line up with TRBD1. CDR1 is SGHRS, CDR2 YFSETQ, per germline. V shed 4 bases, J shed 4 bases, and the junction held 13 bases outside the gene matches. The CDR3 consists of 16 residues. The CDR3 coding sequence is TGCGCCAGCAGCCCAGGACAGGATCTACGGAGCTATGGCTACACCTTC. Its protein is CASSPGQDLRSYGYTF. Based on the CDR3 plus reference TRBV5-1 and TRBJ1-2, the full variable domain is KAGVTQTPRYLIKTRGQQVTLSCSPISGHRSVSWYQQTPGQGLQFLFEYFSETQRNKGNFPGRFSGRQFSNSRSEMNVSTLELGDSALYLCASSPGQDLRSYGYTFGSGTRLTVV.

The chain joins TRBV4-2 to TRBJ1-1; D is ambiguous. CDR1 is LGHNA and CDR2 is YNFKEQ in the germline V gene. This CDR3 is built from 14 residues. Trimming removed 1 base at V and 4 bases at J, with 10 bases between. The CDR3 region has the DNA TGTGCCAGCAGCCAAGGCGGCGCAAGCACTGAAGCTTTCTTT. This sequence encodes CASSQGGASTEAFF.

The genes are TRBV9 and TRBJ1-3; no clear D. The length of the CDR3 is 13 residues. Per the germline V gene, CDR1 is SGDLS and CDR2 is YYNGEE. The V end was cut by 3 bases, the J end by 0 bases, with 4 bases between. As DNA, the CDR3 is TGTGCCAGCAGCGATAGCTCTGGAAACACCATATATTTT. This translates into CASSDSSGNTIYF.